This TCR beta chain comes out of a study of T cells expressing NK-cell markers. Study-wide context: Seven HCMV-seropositive donors and one seronegative donor made up the eight sequenced donors.

For this clonotype: Antigen specificity is unknown.

TCRdb re-called the 5' RACE reads, yielding one record per CDR3 amino acid sequence without DNA. The sample table sets out some 500,000 distinct CDR3 sequences. The CDR3 runs 14 residues. Germline V lookup: CDR1 MNHEY, CDR2 SMNVEV (reference sequence). Study results and limitations: Of the CD8+ T cells in 5 to 7 donors, about 1.0-8% belonged to dominant NKG2C+ clonotypes. These clonotypes also led the CD3+CD56-NKG2C+ fraction in a few donors.

This sequence joins TRBV27 and TRBJ2-7; no DNA is available, so the TRBD1 call from TCRdb remains unchecked. Sequenced material: blood T cells: a sorted CD56 or NKG2C T cell subset, CD4+ or CD8+ T cells, or bulk PBMC T cells (not recorded which). The receptor comes from a woman between 45 and 60 years old in good health. The CDR3 loop reads CASSPAARVYEQYF.